These 11 T cell receptor beta chains share one sample of origin, sequenced in a study of T-cell memory formation after mild COVID-19. TCRdb itself ran the 5' RACE reads through MiXCR, one entry per CDR3 protein. Of just under 550,000 distinct CDR3 sequences listed, just over 20% are singletons. Sequences were obtained from PBMCs or a T cell subset sorted from them (not recorded which). These receptors came from an adult woman who had mild COVID-19 (a few samples of this study predate the infection). Cell type and time point are not known.

The chain is built from TRBV19 and TRBJ1-2; the D gene is possibly TRBD1 (5 bases). Trimming left V 5 bases short and J 5 bases short, with 18 bases between. The germline gives CDR1 LNHDA, CDR2 SQIVND (reference sequence). The CDR3 length is 15 residues. This chain's CDR3 is CASSWGDGRLYGYTF. Here the CDR3 DNA reads TGTGCCAGTAGTTGGGGGGACGGACGATTATATGGCTACACCTTC.

This clonotype was found a few times. CDR3 region: CASSYSSEKAFF. For the CDR3, the DNA is TGTGCCAGCAGTTACTCCTCGGAAAAAGCTTTCTTT. V and J are TRBV6-6 and TRBJ1-1; D call uncertain. The CDR3 contains 12 residues. V lost 0 bases and J 9 bases, leaving 8 bases between the germline ends. From germline, CDR1 is MNHNY and CDR2 SVGAGI (reference sequence).

This CDR3 is CASSRTGAPYGYTF. The CDR3 coding sequence is TGTGCCAGCAGCCGGACAGGGGCTCCCTATGGCTACACCTTC. The chain recombines TRBV14 with TRBJ1-2; 9 nucleotides line up with TRBD1. Germline V lookup: CDR1 SGHDN, CDR2 FVKESK. The CDR3 contains 14 residues. V was clipped by 4 bases and J by 4 bases; unmatched bases: 4.

The chain combines TRBV20-1 with TRBJ1-2, with a weak D call TRBD1 (6 bases). Trimming stripped 6 bases from V and 5 bases from J, with 19 bases between. Per germline, CDR1 DFQATT and CDR2 SNEGSKA (reference sequence). The CDR3 runs 14 residues. CDR3 sequence reads: CSAPPWGGRYGYTF. CDR3 in DNA: TGCAGTGCGCCACCGTGGGGGGGCAGATATGGCTACACCTTC.

This clonotype appeared once. The chain carries TRBV5-1 and TRBJ2-3, with D unclear. CDR1 and CDR2 from the germline V gene are SGHRS and YFSETQ. V was shortened by 3 bases and J by 1 base, with 15 bases between the two germline ends. CDR3 length: 16 residues. CDR3 in amino acids: CASSSLTLAGTDTQYF. CDR3 DNA sequence: TGCGCCAGCAGCTCACTGACTCTGGCGGGCACAGATACGCAGTATTTT.

This clonotype showed up just a few times. J is TRBJ2-5 and V is TRBV7-2; TRBD2 aligns across 11 bases. This CDR3 has 19 amino acids. CDR1 is SGHTA and CDR2 is FQGNSA in the germline V gene. Trimming cost V 0 bases and J 3 bases; bases outside gene matches: 12. CDR3 amino acids: CASSLALWGSGRAEETQYF. The CDR3 coding sequence is TGTGCCAGCAGCTTAGCGCTTTGGGGTAGCGGGAGGGCCGAAGAGACCCAGTACTTC.

This clonotype was detected only a few times. The V call is TRBV5-1, the J call TRBJ2-2, with D perhaps TRBD2 (5 bases). The germline V gene encodes CDR1 SGHRS and CDR2 YFSETQ. The germline V and J ends were trimmed by 3 bases and 6 bases, with 12 bases remaining between them. CDR3 size: 14 residues. Here the CDR3 reads CASSWEGSPGELFF. The CDR3 coding sequence is TGCGCCAGCAGCTGGGAAGGGAGTCCCGGGGAGCTGTTTTTT.

The sample holds a few counts of this clonotype. The CDR3 DNA is TGCAGCGTTGAAGGGGGCCGCACAGATACGCAGTATTTT. Protein: CSVEGGRTDTQYF. The chain carries TRBV29-1 and TRBJ2-3; a possible D gene is TRBD1 (5 bases). Germline CDR1 reads SQVTM; CDR2 reads ANQGSEA. Trimming took off 1 base at V and 1 base at J, with 6 bases between the two ends. The CDR3 has 13 residues.

Many counts were recorded for this clonotype. This chain links TRBV5-1 with TRBJ1-1; D is ambiguous. Germline V gene data show CDR1 as SGHRS and CDR2 as YFSETQ. The CDR3 loop spans 14 amino acids. V lost 2 bases and J lost 1, with 9 bases in between. The CDR3 reads CASSFTEANTEAFF. CDR3 coding DNA: TGCGCCAGCAGCTTCACGGAAGCGAACACTGAAGCTTTCTTT.

The chain recombines TRBV9 with TRBJ2-7, with 9 bases matching TRBD2. The germline CDR1 and CDR2 sequences are SGDLS and YYNGEE. Trimming cost V 3 bases and J 2 bases; bases outside gene matches: 0. The CDR3 has 13 amino acids. Here the CDR3 DNA reads TGTGCCAGCAGCGCTAGCGGGACCTACGAGCAGTACTTC. It yields the protein CASSASGTYEQYF.

The chain employs TRBV4-3 and TRBJ1-2; D not certain. V was pared by 0 bases and J by 4 bases, with 9 bases between. The CDR3 is made up of 14 amino acids. The V gene's germline CDR1 is LGHNA and CDR2 YSLEER. For the CDR3, the DNA is TGCGCCAGCAGCCAAGACGCAGGACCCTATGGCTACACCTTC. It encodes CASSQDAGPYGYTF.